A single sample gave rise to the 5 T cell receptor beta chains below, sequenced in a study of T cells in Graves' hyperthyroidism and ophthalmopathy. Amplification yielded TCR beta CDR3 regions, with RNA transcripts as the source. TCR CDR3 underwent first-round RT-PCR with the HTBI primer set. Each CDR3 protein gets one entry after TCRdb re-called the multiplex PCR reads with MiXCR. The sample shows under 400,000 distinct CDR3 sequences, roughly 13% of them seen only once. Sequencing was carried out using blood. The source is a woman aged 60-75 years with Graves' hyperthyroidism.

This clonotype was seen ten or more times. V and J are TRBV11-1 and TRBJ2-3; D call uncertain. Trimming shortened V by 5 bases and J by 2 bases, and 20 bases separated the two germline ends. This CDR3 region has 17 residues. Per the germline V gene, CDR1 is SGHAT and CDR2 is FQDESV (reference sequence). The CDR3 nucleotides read TGTGCCAGCAGCGCCGTCGGATTGGCTAAGATCACAGATACGCAGTATTTT. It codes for CASSAVGLAKITDTQYF. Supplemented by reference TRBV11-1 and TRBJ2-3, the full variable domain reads EAEVAQSPRYKITEKSQAVAFWCDPISGHATLYWYRQILGQGPELLVQFQDESVVDDSQLPKDRFSAERLKGVDSTLKIQPAELGDSAMYLCASSAVGLAKITDTQYFGPGTRLTVL.

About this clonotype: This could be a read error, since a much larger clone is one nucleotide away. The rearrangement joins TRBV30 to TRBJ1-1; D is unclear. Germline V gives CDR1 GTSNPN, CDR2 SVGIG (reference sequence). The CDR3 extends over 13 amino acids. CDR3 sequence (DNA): TGTGCCCGGAGTGCCCAGTCGGACACTGAAGCTTTCTTT. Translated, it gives CARSAQSDTEAFF. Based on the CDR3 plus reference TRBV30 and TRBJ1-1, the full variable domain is SQTIHQWPATLVQPVGSPLSLECTVEGTSNPNLYWYRQAAGRGLQLLFYSVGIGQISSEVPQNLSASRPQDRQFILSSKKLLLSDSGFYLCARSAQSDTEAFFGQGTRLTVV.

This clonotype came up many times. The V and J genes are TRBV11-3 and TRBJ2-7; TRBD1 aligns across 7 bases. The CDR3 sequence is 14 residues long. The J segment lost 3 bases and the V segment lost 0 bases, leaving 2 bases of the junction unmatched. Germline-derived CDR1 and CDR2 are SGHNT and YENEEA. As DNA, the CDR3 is TGTGCCAGCAGCTTAGACAGGGGGTACTACGAGCAGTACTTC. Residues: CASSLDRGYYEQYF. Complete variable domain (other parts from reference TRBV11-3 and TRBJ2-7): EAGVVQSPRYKIIEKKQPVAFWCNPISGHNTLYWYLQNLGQGPELLIRYENEEAVDDSQLPKDRFSAERLKGVDSTLKIQPAELGDSAVYLCASSLDRGYYEQYFGPGTRLTVT.

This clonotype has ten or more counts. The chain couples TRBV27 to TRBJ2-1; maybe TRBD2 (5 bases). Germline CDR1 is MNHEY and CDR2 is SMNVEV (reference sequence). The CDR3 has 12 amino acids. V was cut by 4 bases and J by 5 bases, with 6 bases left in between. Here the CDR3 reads CASSSGNNEQFF. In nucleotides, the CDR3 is TGTGCCAGCAGTTCCGGGAACAATGAGCAGTTCTTC.

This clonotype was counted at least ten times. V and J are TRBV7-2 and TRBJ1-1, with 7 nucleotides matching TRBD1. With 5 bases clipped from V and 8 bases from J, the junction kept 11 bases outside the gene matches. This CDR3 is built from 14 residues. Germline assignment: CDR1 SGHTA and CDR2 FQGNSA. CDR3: CASSQGGPVLEAFF. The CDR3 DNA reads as TGTGCCAGCAGCCAAGGGGGCCCGGTTCTGGAAGCTTTCTTT. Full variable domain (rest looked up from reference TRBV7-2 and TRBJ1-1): GAGVSQSPSNKVTEKGKDVELRCDPISGHTALYWYRQSLGQGLEFLIYFQGNSAPDKSGLPSDRFSAERTGGSVSTLTIQRTQQEDSAVYLCASSQGGPVLEAFFGQGTRLTVV.